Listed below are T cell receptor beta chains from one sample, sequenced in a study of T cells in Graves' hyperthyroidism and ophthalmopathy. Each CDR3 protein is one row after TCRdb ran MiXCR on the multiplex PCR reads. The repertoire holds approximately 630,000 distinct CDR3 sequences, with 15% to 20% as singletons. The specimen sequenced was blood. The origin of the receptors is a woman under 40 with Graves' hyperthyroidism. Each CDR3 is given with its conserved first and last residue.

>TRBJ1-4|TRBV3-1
CASSQADRGDEKLFF
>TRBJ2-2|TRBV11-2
CASSLLRVNTGELFF
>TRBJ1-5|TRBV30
CAWSTRGIDQPQHF
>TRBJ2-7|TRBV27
CASSLSRDRTYEQYF
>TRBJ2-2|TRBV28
CVSSFRGAGNTGELFF
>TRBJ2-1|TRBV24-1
CATSDVKGTSGALYNEQFF
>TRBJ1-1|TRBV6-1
CAVRLDRGYSEAFF
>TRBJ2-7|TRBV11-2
CASSEGQKQYF
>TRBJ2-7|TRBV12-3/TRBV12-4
CASTLLAGGSYEQYF
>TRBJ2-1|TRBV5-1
CASSQGTSGRVNEQFF
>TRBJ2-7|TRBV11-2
CASSLLDRLGGEQYF
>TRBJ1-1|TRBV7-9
CASRSLTDEAFF
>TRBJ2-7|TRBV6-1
CASSEATGGSYEQYF
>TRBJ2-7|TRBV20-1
CSARLGQGAPNEQYF
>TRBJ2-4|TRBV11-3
CASSLPGVKNIQYF
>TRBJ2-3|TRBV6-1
CASSEALADTQYF
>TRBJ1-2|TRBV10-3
CAISDLEGAYTF
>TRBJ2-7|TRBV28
CASSYIGVAYEQYF
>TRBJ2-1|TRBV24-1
CATSDLIDEQFF
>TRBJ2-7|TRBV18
CASSRQAYEQYF
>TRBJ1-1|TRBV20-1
CSVALPRGNTEAFF
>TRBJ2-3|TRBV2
CASSEAVAASTDTQYF